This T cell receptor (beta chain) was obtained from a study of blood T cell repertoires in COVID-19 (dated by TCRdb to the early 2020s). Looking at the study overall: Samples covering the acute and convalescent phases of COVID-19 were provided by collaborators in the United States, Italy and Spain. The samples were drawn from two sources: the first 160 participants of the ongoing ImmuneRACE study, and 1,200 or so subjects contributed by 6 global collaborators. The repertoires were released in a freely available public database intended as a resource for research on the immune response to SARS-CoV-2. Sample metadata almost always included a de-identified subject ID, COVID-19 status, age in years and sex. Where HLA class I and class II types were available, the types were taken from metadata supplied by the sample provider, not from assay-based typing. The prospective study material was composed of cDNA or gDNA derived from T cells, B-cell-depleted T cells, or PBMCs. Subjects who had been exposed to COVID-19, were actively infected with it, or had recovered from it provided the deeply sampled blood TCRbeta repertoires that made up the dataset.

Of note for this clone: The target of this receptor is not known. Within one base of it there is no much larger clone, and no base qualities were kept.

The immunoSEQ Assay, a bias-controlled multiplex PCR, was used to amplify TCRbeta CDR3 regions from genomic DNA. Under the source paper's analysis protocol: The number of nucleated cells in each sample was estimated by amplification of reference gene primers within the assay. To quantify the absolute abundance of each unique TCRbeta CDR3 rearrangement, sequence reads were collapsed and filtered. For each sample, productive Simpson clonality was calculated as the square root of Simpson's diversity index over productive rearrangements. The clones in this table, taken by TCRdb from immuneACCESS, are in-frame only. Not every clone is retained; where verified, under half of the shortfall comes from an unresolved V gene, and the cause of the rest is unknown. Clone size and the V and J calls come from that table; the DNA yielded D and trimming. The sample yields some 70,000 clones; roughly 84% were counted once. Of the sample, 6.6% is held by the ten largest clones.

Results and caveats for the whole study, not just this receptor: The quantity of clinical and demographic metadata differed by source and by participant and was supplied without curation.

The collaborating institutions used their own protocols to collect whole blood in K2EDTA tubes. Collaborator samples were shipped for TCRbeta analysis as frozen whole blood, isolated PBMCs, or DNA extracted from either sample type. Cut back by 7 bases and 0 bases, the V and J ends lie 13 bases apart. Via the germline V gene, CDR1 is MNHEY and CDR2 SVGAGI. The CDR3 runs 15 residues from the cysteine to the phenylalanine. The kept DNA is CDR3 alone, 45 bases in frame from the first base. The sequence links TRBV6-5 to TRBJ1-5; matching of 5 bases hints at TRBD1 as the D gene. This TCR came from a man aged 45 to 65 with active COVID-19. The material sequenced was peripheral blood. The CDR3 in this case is CASMQGHSSNQPQHF. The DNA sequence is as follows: TGTGCCAGCATGCAGGGTCACTCTAGCAATCAGCCCCAGCATTTT.